Presented here are 9 T cell receptor beta chains from one specimen sequenced in a study of T cell repertoires in cytomegalovirus infection. TCRdb redid the calling of the reads with MiXCR, one entry per CDR3 protein. Of more than 250,000 distinct CDR3 sequences in the sample, roughly 25% were seen once. These receptors are not linked to any known antigen. Sequences were derived from cultured PBMCs, sampled from culture after CMV antigen stimulation. The origin of the receptors is a human donor in good health (CMV status not recorded). Some clones in this sample may be carry-over from other donors' samples.

The chain couples TRBV6-5 to TRBJ1-1; TRBD1 is a possible D gene (6 bases). Germline lookup yields CDR1 MNHEY and CDR2 SVGAGI. Trimming took off 5 bases at V and 3 bases at J, with 13 bases between the two ends. The CDR3 is 14 residues long. This CDR3 reads CASSKGGGYTEAFF. The CDR3 DNA follows: TGTGCCAGCAGTAAGGGGGGTGGGTACACTGAAGCTTTCTTT.

This clonotype came up a few times. The rearrangement uses TRBV10-3 and TRBJ1-2; no clear D gene. CDR1 ENHRY and CDR2 SYGVKD come from the germline V gene. Trimming pared 3 bases from V and 4 bases from J, leaving 9 bases between. The CDR3 consists of 13 residues. The CDR3 here is CAISDQTIYGYTF. CDR3 bases: TGTGCCATCAGTGACCAGACGATCTATGGCTACACCTTC.

The table lists this clonotype with a count of one. The gene calls are TRBV20-1 and TRBJ1-5; D gene unclear. This CDR3 contains 14 residues. Germline V CDR1 and CDR2: DFQATT, SNEGSKA (reference sequence). The germline V and J ends were trimmed by 2 bases and 5 bases, with 13 bases remaining between them. The CDR3 sequence is CSARSGFGDQPQHF. The CDR3 DNA reads TGCAGTGCTAGATCGGGGTTCGGGGATCAGCCCCAGCATTTT.

The chain links TRBV5-1 to TRBJ2-7, with D maybe TRBD2 (6 bases). The CDR3 totals 15 residues. Per the germline V gene, CDR1 is SGHRS and CDR2 is YFSETQ. The V and J ends lost 0 bases and 3 bases respectively, with 13 bases between them. The CDR3 region has the DNA TGCGCCAGCAGCTTGGCCACGGGAGTGGTCTACGAGCAGTACTTC. It translates to CASSLATGVVYEQYF.

This rearrangement joins TRBV6-5 to TRBJ2-7; 7 nucleotides align to TRBD1. The germline V gene has CDR1 MNHEY and CDR2 SVGAGI. This CDR3 comprises 15 residues. Trimming took 6 bases from V and 1 from J; bases not matched to a gene: 9. DNA of the CDR3: TGTGCCAGCAGGGCCCGGAAGGGGGCTTCCTACGAGCAGTACGTC. Translating it yields CASRARKGASYEQYV.

J is TRBJ1-6 and V is TRBV12-3 or TRBV12-4; possible D gene TRBD1, 5 bases. V lost 4 bases, J lost 6 bases, and 13 bases lay in between. The CDR3 contains 15 residues. CDR3 protein: CASSSGPLGNSPLHF. The DNA of the CDR3 is TGTGCCAGCAGTTCGGGGCCGCTTGGTAATTCACCCCTCCACTTT.

The V and J genes are TRBV7-2 and TRBJ2-1, with 12 bases fitting TRBD2. The CDR3 contains 16 residues. Looked up from germline, CDR1 is SGHTA and CDR2 is FQGNSA. V lost 0 bases to trimming and J lost 9 bases; unmatched junction nucleotides: 6. The CDR3 sequence: CASSLAIGTSGFEQFF. The CDR3 coding sequence is TGTGCCAGCAGCTTAGCGATCGGGACTAGCGGGTTTGAGCAGTTCTTC. Full variable domain (rest looked up from reference TRBV7-2 and TRBJ2-1): GAGVSQSPSNKVTEKGKDVELRCDPISGHTALYWYRQSLGQGLEFLIYFQGNSAPDKSGLPSDRFSAERTGGSVSTLTIQRTQQEDSAVYLCASSLAIGTSGFEQFFGPGTRLTVL.

The chain couples TRBV18 to TRBJ2-5; the D is unclear. This CDR3 is built from 13 residues. The V gene's germline CDR1 is KGHSH and CDR2 LQKENI. Trimming left V 3 bases short and J 2 bases short, with 7 bases between. CDR3: CASSPPLQETQYF. The CDR3 coding sequence is TGTGCCAGCTCACCCCCCCTTCAAGAGACCCAGTACTTC. Looking up the rest from reference TRBV18 and TRBJ2-5 gives the full variable domain: NAGVMQNPRHLVRRRGQEARLRCSPMKGHSHVYWYRQLPEEGLKFMVYLQKENIIDESGMPKERFSAEFPKEGPSILRIQQVVRGDSAAYFCASSPPLQETQYFGPGTRLLVL.

This chain uses TRBV19 with TRBJ2-6; D gene unclear. The CDR3 totals 16 residues. Germline V CDR1 and CDR2: LNHDA, SQIVND (reference sequence). Trimming removed 1 base from V and 0 bases from J, with 7 bases in between. The CDR3 sequence: CASSIARVSGANVLTF. The DNA for the CDR3 is TGTGCCAGTAGTATAGCTCGAGTCTCTGGGGCCAACGTCCTGACTTTC. Variable domain in full (rest from reference TRBV19 and TRBJ2-6): DGGITQSPKYLFRKEGQNVTLSCEQNLNHDAMYWYRQDPGQGLRLIYYSQIVNDFQKGDIAEGYSVSREKKESFPLTVTSAQKNPTAFYLCASSIARVSGANVLTFGAGSRLTVL.